Following are 22 T cell receptor beta chains from one sample sequenced in a study of T cells after yellow fever vaccination. TCRdb itself ran the 5' RACE reads through MiXCR, one entry per CDR3 protein. The sample includes roughly 250,000 distinct CDR3 sequences, approximately 12% of them seen just once. The sequenced sample was CD4+ T cells sorted from PBMCs, obtained 45 days after the yellow fever booster vaccination. These receptors all stem from a man aged 30-40 years who received the YFV17D yellow fever vaccine.

In its sample, this clonotype was seen a few times. V gene TRBV29-1 combines with J gene TRBJ1-4; the match to TRBD1 covers 8 bases. This CDR3 comprises 13 residues. V dropped 7 bases and J dropped 4; count of bases not matched to a gene: 5. The germline V gene encodes CDR1 SQVTM and CDR2 ANQGSEA. CDR3 nucleotide sequence: TGCAGCGCCACGGGACAGGTTAATGAAAAACTGTTTTTT. Encoded protein: CSATGQVNEKLFF.

This clonotype came up a few times. The J gene is TRBJ2-5, the V gene TRBV29-1; D ambiguous. The CDR3 consists of 10 residues. Germline CDR1 reads SQVTM; CDR2 reads ANQGSEA. V was shortened by 6 bases and J by 2 bases, with 4 bases between the two germline ends. CDR3 DNA: TGCAGCGTGTTTCAAGAGACCCAGTACTTC. Its translation: CSVFQETQYF.

The V and J genes are TRBV29-1 and TRBJ2-5; D perhaps matches TRBD2 (5 bases). The ends were cut back, 1 base at V and 7 bases at J, with 13 bases in the middle. Germline CDR1 and CDR2: SQVTM and ANQGSEA. The CDR3 runs 13 residues. The CDR3 DNA is TGCAGCGTTGAAGGAGGCGGGCGAGGGACCCAGTACTTC. This encodes CSVEGGGRGTQYF.

This clonotype has just a few counts. V and J are TRBV20-1 and TRBJ1-5, with D perhaps matching TRBD1 (5 bases). The CDR3 contains 15 residues. V dropped 6 bases and J dropped 5 bases, with 20 bases sitting between them. Germline-derived CDR1 and CDR2 are DFQATT and SNEGSKA (reference sequence). The CDR3 sequence is CSATRVGGGDQPQHF. The CDR3, as DNA: TGCAGTGCCACTAGAGTTGGGGGTGGAGATCAGCCCCAGCATTTT.

The chain has TRBV21-1 and TRBJ2-4; TRBD2 is the table's D call, not checked against the DNA. TRBV21-1 corresponds to a pseudogene. The CDR3 spans 13 residues. CDR3 sequence (DNA): TGTGCCAGCAGCAAAATTCCCCCCCGCCCCAAGTACTTC. Protein product: CASSKIPPRPKYF.

The sample holds a few counts of this clonotype. The CDR3 loop reads CASSEIGSVPVDEQFF. DNA of the CDR3: TGTGCCAGCAGCGAGATAGGCAGCGTCCCGGTGGATGAGCAGTTCTTC. The chain has TRBV7-9 and TRBJ2-1; D uncertain. The CDR3 length is 16 residues. V lost 5 bases to trimming and J lost 8 bases, with 22 bases between them. Germline lookup yields CDR1 SEHNR and CDR2 FQNEAQ (reference sequence). Drawing the rest from reference TRBV7-9 and TRBJ2-1, the complete variable domain is DTGVSQNPRHKITKRGQNVTFRCDPISEHNRLYWYRQTLGQGPEFLTYFQNEAQLEKSRLLSDRFSAERPKGSFSTLEIQRTEQGDSAMYLCASSEIGSVPVDEQFFGPGTRLTVL.

This clonotype was recorded a few times. V is TRBV6-1 and J is TRBJ2-7; 8 bases agree with TRBD1. The V segment lost 5 bases and the J segment 5 bases; nucleotides outside the gene matches: 5. Germline lookup yields CDR1 MNHNS and CDR2 SASEGT. This CDR3 has 13 residues. The CDR3 DNA reads TGTGCCAGCAGTCAGACAGGGGCCAACGAGCAGTACTTC. Residues: CASSQTGANEQYF.

This clonotype was detected a few times. This chain joins TRBV28 and TRBJ2-5, with 10 positions matching TRBD2. This CDR3 is 16 amino acids long. J gave up 5 bases and V 3 bases, and 9 bases lay outside the gene matches. Germline CDR1 MDHEN, CDR2 SYDVKM. The CDR3 sequence is CASSFGLAETKETQYF. In DNA, the CDR3 is TGTGCCAGCAGTTTCGGACTAGCGGAGACGAAGGAGACCCAGTACTTC.

The chain employs TRBV20-1 and TRBJ2-5, with TRBD2 as a possible D gene (7 bases). This CDR3 is built from 16 residues. Germline values: CDR1 DFQATT, CDR2 SNEGSKA (reference sequence). V lost 0 bases and J 5 bases, leaving 19 bases between the germline ends. The CDR3 coding sequence is TGCAGTGCTAGAGATTATCCCTACGCGGGGGCTGAGACCCAGTACTTC. Translated, it gives CSARDYPYAGAETQYF.

The rearrangement links TRBV20-1 to TRBJ2-2, with D uncertain. Trimming pared 0 bases from V and 4 bases from J, leaving 18 bases between. Germline lookup yields CDR1 DFQATT and CDR2 SNEGSKA (reference sequence). The CDR3 contains 17 residues. The CDR3 nucleotides are TGCAGTGCTAGAGACTCCCTGACGGGCGGTTTCACCGGGGAGCTGTTTTTT. This sequence encodes CSARDSLTGGFTGELFF.

This clonotype was recorded many times. Here the CDR3 reads CASSSRGALSKETQYF. CDR3 coding DNA: TGTGCCAGCAGCTCGAGGGGGGCTCTCTCTAAAGAGACCCAGTACTTC. The V call is TRBV6-1, the J call TRBJ2-5; D possibly matches TRBD1 or TRBD2 (6 bases each). This CDR3 has 16 amino acids. The germline CDR1 and CDR2 sequences are MNHNS and SASEGT. The ends were cut back, 6 bases at V and 3 bases at J, with 20 bases in the middle.

This clonotype was recorded many times. The rearrangement joins TRBV29-1 to TRBJ2-5; 8 nucleotides align to TRBD2. The CDR3 is made up of 15 amino acids. From germline, CDR1 is SQVTM and CDR2 ANQGSEA. V lost 4 bases, J lost 5 bases, and 12 bases stayed unmatched. This CDR3 is CSVGVSGSGKETQYF. CDR3 bases: TGCAGCGTTGGAGTGAGCGGGAGTGGGAAGGAGACCCAGTACTTC.

The chain couples TRBV7-9 to TRBJ2-5; D is ambiguous. Germline-derived CDR1 and CDR2 are SEHNR and FQNEAQ (reference sequence). The CDR3 is 13 residues long. Trimming took 5 bases from V and 5 from J, leaving 12 bases between them. CDR3 DNA: TGTGCCAGCAGCGTCAGACCCCACGAGACCCAGTACTTC. Encoded protein: CASSVRPHETQYF.

This clonotype showed up just a few times. This chain joins TRBV3-1 and TRBJ2-1; D gene unclear. V lost 0 bases and J lost 9, with 9 bases in between. The germline V gene encodes CDR1 LGHDT and CDR2 YNNKEL (reference sequence). The CDR3 contains 13 residues. The CDR3 loop is CASSQDVVFEQFF. In nucleotides, the CDR3 is TGTGCCAGCAGCCAAGATGTAGTTTTTGAGCAGTTCTTC.

This clonotype has only a few counts. The rearrangement joins TRBV7-2 to TRBJ2-1, with D unclear. This CDR3 spans 13 amino acids. From germline, CDR1 is SGHTA and CDR2 FQGNSA. V shed 2 bases and J shed 9 bases, with 11 bases lying between them. CDR3 nucleotides: TGTGCCAGCAGCTTACCAACACTCCGTGAGCAGTTCTTC. Protein product: CASSLPTLREQFF.

This clonotype was counted only a few times. The genes are TRBV11-2 and TRBJ1-1; no reliable D call. The CDR3 has 16 residues. Per the germline V gene, CDR1 is SGHAT and CDR2 is FQNNGV. V was trimmed by 0 bases and J by 0 bases, leaving 11 bases between them. The CDR3 nucleotides read TGTGCCAGCAGCTTAGACAGCAGCGCGATGAACACTGAAGCTTTCTTT. Translated, it gives CASSLDSSAMNTEAFF.

This clonotype was counted ten times or more. The V gene is TRBV7-6, the J gene TRBJ2-2; possible D gene TRBD1, 6 bases. The V and J ends lost 5 bases and 6 bases respectively, with 10 bases between them. CDR3 size: 13 residues. CDR1 and CDR2 from the germline V gene are SGHVS and FNYEAQ. The CDR3 bases are TGTGCCAGCAGCGCCCAGGGGTCCGGGGAGCTGTTTTTT. Translated, it gives CASSAQGSGELFF.

This clonotype was detected a few times. This sequence joins TRBV18 and TRBJ2-4; D might be TRBD1 (6 bases). Germline V gene lookup returns CDR1 KGHSH and CDR2 LQKENI. CDR3 length: 17 residues. V was clipped by 1 base and J by 11 bases, with 24 bases between them. In DNA, the CDR3 is TGTGCCAGCTCACCACAACCAATCACAGGGACCGAGGGTCTTCAGTACTTC. Translating it yields CASSPQPITGTEGLQYF.

The chain links TRBV5-1 to TRBJ2-1; tentatively, D is TRBD2 (7 bases). Germline-derived CDR1 and CDR2 are SGHRS and YFSETQ. V was shortened by 0 bases and J by 8 bases, with 18 bases between the two germline ends. This CDR3 has 16 amino acids. The CDR3 sequence: CASSLGTCGGLDEQFF. The CDR3 DNA sequence: TGCGCCAGCAGCTTGGGGACTTGCGGGGGCCTGGATGAGCAGTTCTTC. Combining the CDR3 with reference TRBV5-1 and TRBJ2-1 gives the whole variable domain KAGVTQTPRYLIKTRGQQVTLSCSPISGHRSVSWYQQTPGQGLQFLFEYFSETQRNKGNFPGRFSGRQFSNSRSEMNVSTLELGDSALYLCASSLGTCGGLDEQFFGPGTRLTVL.

This clonotype was seen repeatedly, ten times or more. The rearrangement joins TRBV7-3 to TRBJ2-1; the D call may be TRBD1 or TRBD2 (5 bases each). The germline CDR1 and CDR2 sequences are SGHTA and FQGTGA. The CDR3 length is 12 residues. Trimming shortened V by 3 bases and J by 9 bases, and 9 bases separated the two germline ends. CDR3 residues: CASSFGGGEQFF. The CDR3 coding sequence is TGTGCCAGCAGCTTCGGTGGGGGTGAGCAGTTCTTC.

This clonotype has just a few counts. The CDR3 region is CASRVSDTGELFF. CDR3 bases: TGCGCCAGCAGGGTCTCTGACACCGGGGAGCTGTTTTTT. The chain carries TRBV5-1 and TRBJ2-2; D not certain. Germline V lookup: CDR1 SGHRS, CDR2 YFSETQ. The CDR3 spans 13 residues. Trimming took 5 bases from V and 3 from J, leaving 8 bases between them.

This chain joins TRBV6-2 or TRBV6-3 and TRBJ2-1; tentative D call: TRBD2 (5 bases). Germline assignment: CDR1 MNHEY and CDR2 SVGEGT. V dropped 0 bases and J dropped 1 base, with 16 bases sitting between them. The CDR3 has 18 residues. The CDR3 is CASSYSEVSLQSYNEQFF. The DNA for the CDR3 is TGTGCCAGCAGTTACTCGGAGGTCTCCCTGCAATCCTACAATGAGCAGTTCTTC.